Listed below are T cell receptor beta chains from one sample, sequenced in a study of cytomegalovirus exposure and HLA in healthy donors. TCRdb's copy holds only in-frame clones and misses some; the assay was immunoSEQ multiplex PCR. The data hold 200,000 to 250,000 clones, with about 80% observed a single time. Sequenced input: PBMCs. The receptors here all came from a man aged 18 to 35 in good health and CMV-seronegative. The CDR3 runs from the conserved cysteine through the conserved F or W.

TRBJ1-2 TRBV6-5 CASSLKVNSYGYTF
TRBJ2-1 TRBV5-4 CASSSGTGGYNEQFF
TRBJ2-7 TRBV27 CASSLLGGSYEQYF
TRBJ2-7 TRBV2 CASKTGTGTFREQYF
TRBJ2-1 TRBV14 CASSPSESWVNEQFF
TRBJ2-1 TRBV28 CASSKQGNEQFF
TRBJ2-1 TRBV5-6 CARRSTGGTNEQFF
TRBJ2-7 TRBV6-4 CASTKGLAGAYEQYF
TRBJ2-3 TRBV27 CASSLRLAGVDTQYF
TRBJ2-7 TRBV2 CASSESRGAYEQYF
TRBJ2-5 TRBV28 CASRSGSFSETQYF
TRBJ2-7 TRBV11-3 CASSFGTAYEQYF
TRBJ2-1 TRBV11-2 CASSSAEARGYNEQFF
TRBJ2-1 TRBV2 CASRPDRPYNEQFF
TRBJ2-1 TRBV19 CASSIPLAGWGYNEQFF
TRBJ2-5 TRBV6-5 CASSSSEGGTQETQYF
TRBJ1-2 TRBV14 CASSARKNGAANYGYTF
TRBJ2-7 TRBV6-1 CATYRGGNEQYF
TRBJ1-2 TRBV19 CASSTRQGTYGYTF
TRBJ1-2 TRBV18 CASSPPAGDNYGYTF
TRBJ2-5 TRBV7-9 CASSPGGGRETQYF
TRBJ1-5 TRBV19 CASSQGSHQPQHF
TRBJ2-2 TRBV6-6 CASTAPSAAGELFF
TRBJ1-1 TRBV27 CASVAFQGLNTEAFF
TRBJ1-2 TRBV27 CASRGGTGATSVKVAYGYTF
TRBJ2-3 TRBV6-1 CASSEARGRSTDTQYF
TRBJ1-5 TRBV9 CASSAQGSNQPQHF
TRBJ2-7 TRBV4-1 CASSTPGTTSYEQYF
TRBJ1-1 TRBV9 CASSLQGMNTEAFF
TRBJ1-1 TRBV5-6 CASKERGNTEAFF
TRBJ2-1 TRBV27 CASSSRDKQFF
TRBJ2-1 TRBV19 CASSPSGIEQFF
TRBJ2-1 TRBV2 CASTRVGSSYNEQFF
TRBJ1-1 TRBV18 CASSLGRTEAFF
TRBJ2-7 TRBV20-1 CSVKWANEQYF
TRBJ1-5 TRBV7-3 CASSPNRNQPQHF
TRBJ1-2 TRBV29-1 CSVDTSGGYTF
TRBJ1-1 TRBV5-4 CATDHETGNTEAFF
TRBJ2-7 TRBV18 CASSTTSGSGEQYF
TRBJ1-5 TRBV7-9 CASQMSNQPQHF
TRBJ2-1 TRBV29-1 CSVSGQGTKHSYNEQFF
TRBJ2-2 TRBV7-3 CASSLLPGNTGELFF
TRBJ2-1 TRBV25-1 CASSAGLAVNEQFF
TRBJ2-1 TRBV7-8 CASSLRSYNEQFF
TRBJ2-1 TRBV28 CASSSIAGGPFNEQFF
TRBJ2-3 TRBV28 CASTNGGTDTQYF
TRBJ2-3 TRBV10-3 CAIGSGSSTDTQYF
TRBJ2-2 TRBV6-1 CASSEVLAGAPNTGELFF
TRBJ1-2 TRBV5-6 CASSRRKEWRAYYGYTF
NA TRBV4-1 CASSQVAGAGGSYEQYF
TRBJ2-7 TRBV4-2 CASSQSIAASGQYEQYF
TRBJ1-4 TRBV5-4 CASSLSGINEKLFF
TRBJ2-1 TRBV18 CASSHQPGLAGGLDEQFF
TRBJ2-7 TRBV6-1 CASSEVRAGVNEQYF
TRBJ1-2 TRBV10-3 CAISEQQGYGYTF
TRBJ2-1 TRBV2 CASRGSGRAYNEQFF
TRBJ2-3 TRBV30 CAWRGAGWETDTQYF
TRBJ2-1 TRBV5-1 CASSSRTSLPLNNEQFF
TRBJ2-7 TRBV6-1 CASNYRGDGYEQYF